These T cell receptor beta chains were read from a single sample in a study of regulatory and conventional T cells in RAG deficiency. The table came from immunoSEQ multiplex PCR; TCRdb's copy has only in-frame clones and leaves some out. The sample holds tens of thousands of clones, approximately 90% seen once. This sample was also put to use in a study of regulatory T cells.

The material sequenced was CD4+ effector T cells sorted from blood. The source is a human donor in good health. The CDR3 runs from the conserved cysteine through the conserved F or W. A D gene is named only where the DNA matches it firmly. Clone size is given for some rows only: seen once, a few or many times, or a class if the clone is expanded.

v_call: TRBV19; d_call: -; clone_size: -; j_call: TRBJ1-1; cdr3_aa: CASRDLGGVNTEAFF; cdr3_nt: TGTGCCAGTAGGGACCTCGGGGGGGTGAACACTGAAGCTTTCTTT
v_call: TRBV27; d_call: -; clone_size: -; j_call: TRBJ2-2; cdr3_aa: CASKKVVGVDTGELFF; cdr3_nt: TGTGCCAGCAAGAAGGTTGTAGGTGTAGACACCGGGGAGCTGTTTTTT
v_call: TRBV4-1; d_call: -; clone_size: -; j_call: TRBJ1-5; cdr3_aa: CASSQVDLGFYNQPQHF; cdr3_nt: TGCGCCAGCAGCCAAGTCGATCTAGGATTCTACAATCAGCCCCAGCATTTT
v_call: TRBV5-6; d_call: -; clone_size: once; j_call: TRBJ1-2; cdr3_aa: CASSSRRDGYTF; cdr3_nt: TGTGCCAGCAGCTCTAGGAGGGACGGCTACACCTTC
v_call: TRBV7-3; d_call: TRBD1; clone_size: -; j_call: TRBJ1-1; cdr3_aa: CASSLVPEPGGEAFF; cdr3_nt: TGTGCCAGCAGCTTAGTTCCGGAGCCAGGGGGAGAAGCTTTCTTT
v_call: TRBV6-1; d_call: -; clone_size: -; j_call: TRBJ1-1; cdr3_aa: CASSEAGLSWQAFF; cdr3_nt: TGTGCCAGCAGTGAAGCGGGCCTCTCTTGGCAAGCTTTCTTT
v_call: TRBV5-1; d_call: -; clone_size: -; j_call: TRBJ1-2; cdr3_aa: CASSSPGEFYGYTF; cdr3_nt: TGCGCCAGCAGCTCCCCGGGGGAATTCTATGGCTACACCTTC
v_call: TRBV7-9; d_call: TRBD2; clone_size: -; j_call: TRBJ2-5; cdr3_aa: CASSLVWMRGETQYF; cdr3_nt: TGTGCCAGCAGCTTAGTCTGGATGCGGGGGGAGACCCAGTACTTC
v_call: TRBV19; d_call: -; clone_size: -; j_call: TRBJ1-5; cdr3_aa: CASSIRVYTGQPQHF; cdr3_nt: TGTGCCAGTAGTATAAGGGTATACACCGGGCAGCCCCAGCATTTT
v_call: TRBV29-1; d_call: -; clone_size: -; j_call: TRBJ2-4; cdr3_aa: CSVAHAQKNIQYF; cdr3_nt: TGCAGCGTTGCACACGCCCAAAAAAACATTCAGTACTTC
v_call: TRBV6-7; d_call: -; clone_size: -; j_call: TRBJ1-5; cdr3_aa: CASSYGGKRTRTDQPQHF; cdr3_nt: TGTGCCAGCAGTTACGGTGGGAAAAGGACTAGGACTGATCAGCCCCAGCATTTT
v_call: TRBV27; d_call: TRBD1; clone_size: -; j_call: TRBJ2-4; cdr3_aa: CASSNEFRGRGKNIQYF; cdr3_nt: TGTGCCAGCAGTAACGAGTTCAGGGGGCGAGGAAAAAACATTCAGTACTTC
v_call: TRBV9; d_call: -; clone_size: -; j_call: TRBJ2-3; cdr3_aa: CASSVLPAQTDTQYF; cdr3_nt: TGTGCCAGCAGCGTTCTCCCAGCGCAAACAGATACGCAGTATTTT
v_call: TRBV5-1; d_call: -; clone_size: -; j_call: TRBJ2-5; cdr3_aa: CASSLPGTEQYF; cdr3_nt: TGCGCCAGCAGCTTACCCGGGACCGAACAGTACTTC
v_call: TRBV18; d_call: -; clone_size: -; j_call: TRBJ2-3; cdr3_aa: CASQTNQGFTDTQYF; cdr3_nt: TGTGCCAGCCAAACAAACCAGGGCTTCACAGATACGCAGTATTTT
v_call: TRBV19; d_call: TRBD1; clone_size: few; j_call: TRBJ1-5; cdr3_aa: CASTRDRGQGQPQHF; cdr3_nt: TGTGCCAGTACCAGAGACAGGGGGCAGGGTCAGCCCCAGCATTTT
v_call: TRBV28; d_call: -; clone_size: few; j_call: TRBJ1-1; cdr3_aa: CASSLYAEAFF; cdr3_nt: TGTGCCAGCAGTTTGTATGCGGAAGCTTTCTTT
v_call: TRBV18; d_call: TRBD1; clone_size: few; j_call: TRBJ1-6; cdr3_aa: CASSRDRGNSPLHF; cdr3_nt: TGTGCCAGCTCGCGGGACAGGGGAAATTCACCCCTCCACTTT
v_call: TRBV30; d_call: TRBD2; clone_size: -; j_call: TRBJ2-7; cdr3_aa: CAWSVGGAPYEQYF; cdr3_nt: TGTGCCTGGAGTGTCGGGGGGGCACCCTACGAGCAGTACTTC
v_call: TRBV6-5; d_call: TRBD2; clone_size: -; j_call: TRBJ2-3; cdr3_aa: CASSPSAGGTDTQYF; cdr3_nt: TGTGCCAGCAGTCCCTCAGCGGGGGGCACAGATACGCAGTATTTT
v_call: TRBV7-3; d_call: TRBD1; clone_size: -; j_call: TRBJ2-2; cdr3_aa: CASTPGQPNTGELFF; cdr3_nt: TGTGCCAGCACCCCGGGACAGCCGAACACCGGGGAGCTGTTTTTT
v_call: TRBV10-3; d_call: TRBD2; clone_size: -; j_call: TRBJ2-1; cdr3_aa: CAIRDDLSGGAHEQFF; cdr3_nt: TGTGCCATCAGAGACGATCTTAGCGGGGGGGCCCATGAGCAGTTCTTC
v_call: TRBV18; d_call: TRBD1; clone_size: -; j_call: TRBJ1-4; cdr3_aa: CASSHELSGTGVSGEKLFF; cdr3_nt: TGTGCCAGCTCACATGAGCTTTCCGGGACAGGGGTTAGCGGTGAAAAACTGTTTTTT
v_call: TRBV18; d_call: -; clone_size: -; j_call: TRBJ1-3; cdr3_aa: CASSPDRRTSGNTIYF; cdr3_nt: TGTGCCAGCTCACCGGACAGACGGACCTCTGGAAACACCATATATTTT
v_call: TRBV11-3; d_call: -; clone_size: -; j_call: TRBJ2-3; cdr3_aa: CASSPPPATDTQYF; cdr3_nt: TGTGCCAGCAGTCCCCCGCCGGCCACAGATACGCAGTATTTT
v_call: TRBV5-6; d_call: -; clone_size: -; j_call: TRBJ1-1; cdr3_aa: CASSFPGGTEAFF; cdr3_nt: TGTGCCAGCAGCTTCCCGGGGGGTACTGAAGCTTTCTTT
v_call: TRBV7-3; d_call: -; clone_size: -; j_call: TRBJ1-2; cdr3_aa: CASSAEAGPRYGYTF; cdr3_nt: TGTGCCAGCAGCGCTGAGGCAGGCCCCAGGTATGGCTACACCTTC